This TCR beta chain is from a study of blood T cell repertoires in COVID-19. Produced via immunoSEQ multiplex PCR; TCRdb's table is partial and in-frame only. Of 200,000 or so clones in the sample, around 89% were seen once. Germline CDR1 and CDR2: LGHNA and YNFKEQ. Trimming took off 8 bases at V and 8 bases at J, with 12 bases between the two ends. The CDR3 spans 11 residues. This receptor was taken from a woman aged 30 to 39 who had recovered from COVID-19. The sample taken for sequencing was PBMCs or T cells enriched from blood (not recorded which). V usage is TRBV4-2 and J usage is TRBJ1-1; D not certain. CDR3 loop: CASGITKEAFF. The CDR3 bases are TGTGCCAGCGGCATAACAAAAGAAGCTTTCTTT.